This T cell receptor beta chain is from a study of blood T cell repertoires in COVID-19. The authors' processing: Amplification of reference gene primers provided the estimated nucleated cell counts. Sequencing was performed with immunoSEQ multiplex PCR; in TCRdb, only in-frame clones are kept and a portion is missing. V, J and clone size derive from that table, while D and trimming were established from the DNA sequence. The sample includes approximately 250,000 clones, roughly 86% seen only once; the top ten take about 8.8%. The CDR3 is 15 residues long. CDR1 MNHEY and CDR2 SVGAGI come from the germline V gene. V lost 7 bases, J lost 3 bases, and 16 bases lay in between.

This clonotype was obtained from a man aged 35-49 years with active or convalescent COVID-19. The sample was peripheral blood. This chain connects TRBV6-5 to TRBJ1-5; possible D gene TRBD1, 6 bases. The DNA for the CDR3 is TGTGCCAGCACGCGATCGGACAGCTACAATCAGCCCCAGCATTTT. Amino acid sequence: CASTRSDSYNQPQHF.